This T cell receptor beta chain was observed in a study of blood T cell repertoires in COVID-19. The germline CDR1 and CDR2 sequences are SGDLS and YYNGEE. There are 17 residues in the CDR3. Trimming took 0 bases from V and 0 from J, leaving 13 bases between them. The authors' processing: Estimation of nucleated cell counts was performed using reference gene primer amplification. Assay: immunoSEQ multiplex PCR; the TCRdb copy retains only in-frame clones and omits some. Clone size and V and J calls were adopted from that table, with D and trimming inferred from the DNA. The sample lists about 670,000 clones, approximately 90% occurring once.

This clonotype was sampled from a woman aged 18-29 years with acute or convalescent COVID-19. The specimen sequenced was peripheral blood. This chain uses TRBV9 with TRBJ1-3; a weak D match, TRBD1 (6 bases). In DNA form, the CDR3 reads TGTGCCAGCAGCGTAGAGGGGGACACCCCCTCTGGAAACACCATATATTTT. It encodes CASSVEGDTPSGNTIYF.